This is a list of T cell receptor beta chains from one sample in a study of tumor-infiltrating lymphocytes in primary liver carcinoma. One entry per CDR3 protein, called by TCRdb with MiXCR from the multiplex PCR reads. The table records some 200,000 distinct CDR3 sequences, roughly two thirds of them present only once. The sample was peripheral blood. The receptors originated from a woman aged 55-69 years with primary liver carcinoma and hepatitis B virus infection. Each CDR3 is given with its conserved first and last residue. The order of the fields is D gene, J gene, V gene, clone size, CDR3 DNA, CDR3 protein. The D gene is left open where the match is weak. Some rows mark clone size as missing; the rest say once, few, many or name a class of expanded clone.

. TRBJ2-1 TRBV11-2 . TGTGCCAGCAACACGACCCGGCTCAGTGAGCAGTTCTTT CASNTTRLSEQFF
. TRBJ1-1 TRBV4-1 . TGCGCCAGCGACCAAAGCCCGGGAGTAGACACTGAAGCTTTCTTT CASDQSPGVDTEAFF
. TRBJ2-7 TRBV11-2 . TGTGCCTGCAGCTTAGATATCGTCATTCCCGATCTGTACTTC CACSLDIVIPDLYF
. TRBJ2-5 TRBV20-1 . TGTAGTGCTATTGACTGGGGGCAAGAGACCCAGTACTTC CSAIDWGQETQYF
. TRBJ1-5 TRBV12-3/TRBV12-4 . TGTGCCAGCAGTTTTGCGGAACACGACTATAGCAATCAGCCTCAGCATTTT CASSFAEHDYSNQPQHF
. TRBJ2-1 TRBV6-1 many TGTGCCAGCAGGGAGTACGGTGAGCAGTTCTTC CASREYGEQFF
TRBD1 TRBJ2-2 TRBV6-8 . TGTGCCAGCAGTTCTCCGGGACAGGGGGCCGGCGGGGAGCTGTTTTTT CASSSPGQGAGGELFF
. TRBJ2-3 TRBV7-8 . TGTGCCAGCAGCTTTCTTTACACAGATACGCAGTATTTT CASSFLYTDTQYF
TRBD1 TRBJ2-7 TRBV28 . TGTGCCGGCGTTCGTGGACAGGGGGCGCTTCCCCCCCGCTACGAGCAGTACTTC CAGVRGQGALPPRYEQYF
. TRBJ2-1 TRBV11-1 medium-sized TGTGCCAGCAGCCCCTCGCGGTACTATGAGCAGTTCTTC CASSPSRYYEQFF
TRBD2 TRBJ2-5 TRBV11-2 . TGTGCCGGCAGCTTCAAGCTGGGACTACAAGAGACCCAGTACTTC CAGSFKLGLQETQYF
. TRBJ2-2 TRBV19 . TGTGTCAGTAGTATTGGGAGAGCGAACACCGGGGAGCTGTTTTTT CVSSIGRANTGELFF
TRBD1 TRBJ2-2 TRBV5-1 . TGCGCCAGCAGCGACAGGGTCCCGAACACCGGGGAGCTGTTTTTT CASSDRVPNTGELFF
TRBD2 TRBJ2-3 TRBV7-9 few TGTGCCAGCAGCCCGGGACTAGCGGGCCCTAGCACAGATACGCAGTATTTT CASSPGLAGPSTDTQYF
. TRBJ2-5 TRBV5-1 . TGCGCCAGCAGTCAGGATAGGGGGGAGACCCAGTACTTC CASSQDRGETQYF
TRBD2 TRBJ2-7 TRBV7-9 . TGTGCCAGCAGCCCCAATAGCGGGCCTCCCTACGAGCAGTACTTC CASSPNSGPPYEQYF
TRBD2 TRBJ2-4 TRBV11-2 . TGTGCTAGCGAGAGCGGGAGGTTTGCCAAAAACATTCAGTACTTC CASESGRFAKNIQYF
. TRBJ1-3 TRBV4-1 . TGCGCAAGCAGCCAAGATGTGGCGCGCTCTGCAAACACCATATATTTT CASSQDVARSANTIYF
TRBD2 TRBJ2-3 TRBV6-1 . TGTGCCAGCAGCGCCCAGCCAGCGGGAGGGCTAGATACGCAGTATTTT CASSAQPAGGLDTQYF
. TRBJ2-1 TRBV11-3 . TGTGCCAGCTGCTCGGGACTGGTCTCCTACAATGATCAGTTCTTC CASCSGLVSYNDQFF
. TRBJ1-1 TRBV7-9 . TGTGCCAGCATCACAACAGTGAACACTGAAGCTTTCTTT CASITTVNTEAFF
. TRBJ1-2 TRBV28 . TGTACCAGCCTTCTGTCTCCGGGAGAGTCCTATGGCTACACCTTC CTSLLSPGESYGYTF
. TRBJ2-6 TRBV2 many TGTGCCAGCAGTTGGGACGGACACTCTGGGGCCAACGTCCTGACTTTC CASSWDGHSGANVLTF
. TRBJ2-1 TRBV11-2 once TGTGCCAGCAGCCCCACGGATAGCGTCTACAATGAGCAGTTCTTC CASSPTDSVYNEQFF
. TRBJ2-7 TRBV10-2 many TGCGCCAGCAGGTGGGGAGCCTCCTACGAGCAGTACTTC CASRWGASYEQYF
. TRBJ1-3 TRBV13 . TGTGCCAGCGGCTTAGGCCGGACACCTGGAAACACCATATATTTT CASGLGRTPGNTIYF
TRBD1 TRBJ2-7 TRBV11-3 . TGTGCCAGCAGCTTAGATTCGCAGGGGGATGGCGAGCAGTGCTTC CASSLDSQGDGEQCF
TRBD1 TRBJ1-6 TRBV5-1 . TGCGCCAGCAGTCAAGACAGGGGTAGGAGTAATTCACCCCTCCACTTT CASSQDRGRSNSPLHF
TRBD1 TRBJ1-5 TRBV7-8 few TGTGCCAGCAGCCCTTCGCGGACAGGGTCCAATCAGCCCCAGCATTTT CASSPSRTGSNQPQHF
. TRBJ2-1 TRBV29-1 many TGCAGCGTTGAGGGGGGTCCAGCCTACAATGAGCAGTTCTTC CSVEGGPAYNEQFF
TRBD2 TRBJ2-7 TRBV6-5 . TGTGCCAGCAGTCGACTAGCCGGTAACTACGAGCAGTACTTC CASSRLAGNYEQYF
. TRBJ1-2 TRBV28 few TGTGCCAGCAGTGCCGCCGGGACGGCTAACTATGGCTACACCTTC CASSAAGTANYGYTF
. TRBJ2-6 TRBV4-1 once TGCGCCAGCAGCCAAGAGGGGGTGGGGTCTGTGGTCAACGTCCTGACTTTC CASSQEGVGSVVNVLTF
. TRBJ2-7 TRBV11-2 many TGTGCCAGCAGCTTGAGCCGGGATCTCTCCTACGAGCAGTACTTC CASSLSRDLSYEQYF
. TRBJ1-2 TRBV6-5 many TGTGCCAGCAGTACCGGAGCAGGGAGGGGCTACACCTTC CASSTGAGRGYTF